The 3 T cell receptor beta chains below come from one sample, sequenced in a study of identical twins. TCRdb redid the calling of the 5' RACE reads with MiXCR, one entry per CDR3 protein. The sample has roughly 1.6 million distinct CDR3 sequences; about 32% are singletons. Sequencing input: cord blood. These receptors all stem from a newborn girl in good health.

This chain joins TRBV15 and TRBJ2-1; D is unresolved. There are 13 residues in the CDR3. Germline CDR1 and CDR2: LNHNV and YYDKDF (reference sequence). V gave up 4 bases and J gave up 2 bases, with 6 bases separating them. This chain's CDR3 is CATSKNTYNEQFF. As DNA, the CDR3 is TGTGCCACCAGCAAAAACACCTACAATGAGCAGTTCTTC.

V is TRBV12-3 or TRBV12-4 and J is TRBJ2-6, with no clear D. The CDR3 is 18 residues long. V shed 3 bases and J shed 1 base, with 16 bases lying between them. The DNA for the CDR3 is TGTGCCAGCAGTTTCTTACCGGGCTATAGGTCTGGGGCCAACGTCCTGACTTTC. This translates into CASSFLPGYRSGANVLTF.

V gene TRBV2 combines with J gene TRBJ2-1, with D perhaps given as TRBD1 or TRBD2 (7 bases each). There are 16 residues in the CDR3. The germline CDR1 and CDR2 sequences are SNHLY and FYNNEI. Trimming cost V 6 bases and J 6 bases, with 21 bases left between them. The CDR3: CASRATGRVGGNEQFF. CDR3 bases: TGTGCCAGCAGGGCGACAGGGAGGGTTGGCGGCAATGAGCAGTTCTTC.